This T cell receptor beta chain stems from a study of shared clonotypes between healthy human individuals. Free of recent acute infections or vaccinations, the donors were healthy HIV-negative adults. Worth noting for this clone: Its antigen is unknown.

This CDR3 is built from 18 residues. Trimming cost V 1 base and J 0 bases, with 20 bases left between them. Looked up from germline, CDR1 is SGHRS and CDR2 is YFSETQ. Study-wide results and limits: Compared with clonotypes that all four donors shared, non-shared clonotypes had lower generation probabilities.

Samples underwent the assay at deep level. This table comes from immunoSEQ multiplex PCR, and its TCRdb copy is limited to in-frame clones, with some not included. Of 2 million to 2.5 million clones in the sample, roughly 92% were seen once. The source is a man younger than 35 in good health. Some clones in this sample may be carry-over from other donors' samples. The chain combines TRBV5-1 with TRBJ2-7; no firm D call. What was sequenced was naive CD4+ T cells from PBMCs. Subset noted: CD45RA+ positively selected. CDR3 amino acids: CASSLLATTTPPSYEQYF. In DNA, the CDR3 is TGCGCCAGCAGCTTGTTGGCCACCACAACCCCACCCTCCTACGAGCAGTACTTC.